The 17 T cell receptor beta chains below come from one sample, sequenced in a study of blood T cell repertoires in COVID-19 (dated by TCRdb to between 2020 and 2021). Libraries were made using the immunoSEQ multiplex PCR assay. TCRdb took over this immuneACCESS table, retaining in-frame rearrangements with V and J assigned. Such tables are incomplete; in checked studies, under half of the missing clones stem from an unresolved V gene, and the remainder is unexplained. The sample records fewer than 140,000 clones, approximately 80% of which are singletons. 11% to 15% of the sample is in the top ten clones. Sequencing was carried out using peripheral blood. All receptors derive from an older woman with acute or convalescent COVID-19.

The chain has TRBV5-1 and TRBJ2-3, with D tentatively TRBD1 (6 bases). The length of the CDR3 is 14 residues. Germline values: CDR1 SGHRS, CDR2 YFSETQ. V lost 0 bases to trimming and J lost 10 bases, with 15 bases between them. The CDR3 reads CASSLAQQGGSQYF. The CDR3 DNA sequence: TGCGCCAGCAGCTTGGCCCAGCAAGGGGGTTCGCAGTATTTT.

The V call is TRBV6-5, the J call TRBJ1-2, with D perhaps matching TRBD1 (5 bases). CDR3 length: 15 amino acids. CDR1 is MNHEY and CDR2 is SVGAGI in the germline V gene. Trimming pared 3 bases from V and 5 bases from J, leaving 16 bases between. CDR3 amino acids: CASSYQGDEPYGYTF. CDR3 sequence (DNA): TGTGCCAGCAGTTATCAGGGCGACGAGCCGTATGGCTACACCTTC.

This CDR3 is CASSLIRDYNEQFF. The DNA of the CDR3 is TGTGCCAGCAGTTTAATACGGGACTACAATGAGCAGTTCTTC. This chain links TRBV27 with TRBJ2-1; perhaps TRBD2 as D (5 bases). Trimming took 2 bases from V and 3 from J, leaving 8 bases between them. Germline CDR1 is MNHEY and CDR2 is SMNVEV (reference sequence). The CDR3 sequence is 14 residues long.

The rearrangement uses TRBV7-3 and TRBJ2-1; D unresolved. CDR1 and CDR2 from the germline V gene are SGHTA and FQGTGA. V lost 5 bases to trimming and J lost 4 bases, with 15 bases between them. There are 15 residues in the CDR3. This CDR3 is CASSPSRVSYNEQFF. CDR3 nucleotide sequence: TGTGCCAGCAGCCCAAGCCGGGTTTCTTACAATGAGCAGTTCTTC.

Here the CDR3 reads CASKVGRGSNQPQHF. The CDR3, as DNA: TGTGCCAGCAAGGTGGGGAGGGGGAGCAATCAGCCCCAGCATTTT. The chain couples TRBV6-5 to TRBJ1-5, with a weak D call TRBD1 (6 bases). CDR3 length equals 15 residues. The V end was cut by 7 bases, the J end by 1 base, with 14 bases between. Germline V CDR1 and CDR2: MNHEY, SVGAGI.

The chain couples TRBV27 to TRBJ2-1; TRBD1 aligns across 8 bases. CDR1 is MNHEY, CDR2 SMNVEV, per germline (reference sequence). The CDR3 is 14 residues long. V dropped 8 bases and J dropped 5; count of bases not matched to a gene: 8. The CDR3 bases are TGTGCCAGCTGCCACAGGGGGTCCGACAATGAGCAGTTCTTC. Translation gives CASCHRGSDNEQFF.

V gene TRBV5-1 combines with J gene TRBJ2-3; 9 nucleotides match TRBD2. CDR1 and CDR2 from the germline V gene are SGHRS and YFSETQ. V was pared by 6 bases and J by 2 bases, with 7 bases of the junction left unmatched. CDR3 length: 15 residues. Here the CDR3 reads CASNLRTSATDTQYF. The CDR3 bases are TGCGCCAGCAACCTTAGGACTAGCGCCACAGATACGCAGTATTTT.

This chain uses TRBV4-2 with TRBJ1-1; 9 bases fit TRBD1. The CDR3 totals 15 residues. Losses at the gene ends were 0 bases for V and 11 bases for J; bases not matched to a gene: 10. The germline gives CDR1 LGHNA, CDR2 YNFKEQ. This CDR3 reads CASSQDLRDRAFAFF. For the CDR3, the DNA is TGTGCCAGCAGCCAAGATCTGCGGGACAGGGCTTTTGCTTTCTTT.

V is TRBV27 and J is TRBJ2-7; 9 nucleotides match TRBD1. Losses at the gene ends were 5 bases for V and 4 bases for J; bases not matched to a gene: 9. The CDR3 sequence is 15 residues long. Per the germline V gene, CDR1 is MNHEY and CDR2 is SMNVEV (reference sequence). CDR3 coding DNA: TGTGCCAGCAGTGCCGATGGGACAGGGTTGTACGAGCAGTACTTC. It is translated as CASSADGTGLYEQYF.

V and J are TRBV3-1 (or the pseudogene TRBV3-2) and TRBJ2-2; 7 bases fit TRBD1. With V trimmed by 0 bases and J by 7 bases, 8 bases remained unmatched. The germline V gene has CDR1 LGHDT and CDR2 YNNKEL (reference sequence). The CDR3 sequence is 16 residues long. As DNA, the CDR3 is TGTGCCAGCAGCCAAGAGGCGAGACAGGGTCGCGGGGAGCTGTTTTTT. This encodes CASSQEARQGRGELFF.

The chain is built from TRBV3-1 (or the pseudogene TRBV3-2) and TRBJ1-5; no clear D gene. CDR3 length: 12 residues. Germline V gene data show CDR1 as LGHDT and CDR2 as YNNKEL (reference sequence). V was clipped by 4 bases and J by 6 bases, with 7 bases between them. CDR3 nucleotides: TGTGCCAGCAGCCGTTCAGGTCAGCCCCAGCATTTT. Protein: CASSRSGQPQHF.

The chain carries TRBV2 and TRBJ1-4; D unclear. CDR3 length: 13 residues. In germline, CDR1 is SNHLY, CDR2 FYNNEI. Trimming shortened V by 6 bases and J by 8 bases, and 13 bases separated the two germline ends. CDR3 DNA: TGTGCCAGCAGGGAGAACCCGGGGGAAAAACTGTTTTTT. It yields the protein CASRENPGEKLFF.

J is TRBJ2-7 and V is TRBV25-1, with D tentatively TRBD2 (6 bases). V lost 6 bases to trimming and J lost 4 bases, with 16 bases between them. The CDR3 runs to 14 residues. Per the germline V gene, CDR1 is MGHDK and CDR2 is SYGVNS. The CDR3 sequence is CASRQSLGLYEQYF. CDR3 DNA sequence: TGTGCCAGCAGGCAGTCCCTGGGACTTTACGAGCAGTACTTC.

This clone has only one observation. This chain joins TRBV18 and TRBJ2-5; D is possibly TRBD2 (6 bases). Trimming left V 2 bases short and J 0 bases short, with 13 bases between. The CDR3 covers 16 residues. Germline CDR1 is KGHSH and CDR2 is LQKENI. CDR3 residues: CASSPITSSDQETQYF. The CDR3 DNA follows: TGTGCCAGCTCACCAATCACTTCTAGCGACCAAGAGACCCAGTACTTC.

This chain uses TRBV9 with TRBJ1-1, with a possible D match to TRBD1 (5 bases). Per germline, CDR1 SGDLS and CDR2 YYNGEE. This CDR3 comprises 15 residues. V shed 4 bases and J shed 6 bases, with 19 bases lying between them. The CDR3 protein is CASSPVDGGFSEAFF. CDR3 DNA: TGTGCCAGCAGCCCGGTCGACGGGGGGTTTTCTGAAGCTTTCTTT.

V gene TRBV28 combines with J gene TRBJ1-1, with a possible D match to TRBD1 (5 bases). There are 14 residues in the CDR3. Deletions cut 8 bases from V and 1 base from J, with 14 bases between. CDR1 is MDHEN, CDR2 SYDVKM, per germline. The DNA for the CDR3 is TGTGCCAGCGAGACATCAAGGGGGAACACTGAAGCTTTCTTT. Its translation: CASETSRGNTEAFF.

On this clone: The sample contains more than one DNA sequence encoding this CDR3. The chain recombines TRBV5-1 with TRBJ2-5; TRBD1 agrees at 7 bases. This CDR3 has 12 residues. Germline CDR1 is SGHRS and CDR2 is YFSETQ. The V segment lost 5 bases and the J segment 5 bases; nucleotides outside the gene matches: 3. The CDR3 nucleotides are TGCGCCAGCAGTCAACAGGGGGAGACCCAGTACTTC. Protein: CASSQQGETQYF.